What follows are 15 T cell receptor beta chains derived from one specimen sequenced in a study of blood T cell repertoires in COVID-19. This table comes from immunoSEQ multiplex PCR, and its TCRdb copy is limited to in-frame clones, with some not included. The sample carries 200,000 to 300,000 clones, roughly 83% recorded once. Sequences were obtained from peripheral blood. These receptors all come from a man aged 80 or over with acute or convalescent COVID-19.

This chain uses TRBV5-1 with TRBJ2-3; D call uncertain. Trimming removed 2 bases at V and 6 bases at J, with 10 bases between. In germline, CDR1 is SGHRS, CDR2 YFSETQ. This CDR3 comprises 13 residues. CDR3 bases: TGCGCCAGCAGCTTAAACCCCAGGGATACGCAGTATTTT. Protein sequence: CASSLNPRDTQYF. Full variable domain (rest looked up from reference TRBV5-1 and TRBJ2-3): KAGVTQTPRYLIKTRGQQVTLSCSPISGHRSVSWYQQTPGQGLQFLFEYFSETQRNKGNFPGRFSGRQFSNSRSEMNVSTLELGDSALYLCASSLNPRDTQYFGPGTRLTVL.

This chain uses TRBV3-1 (or the pseudogene TRBV3-2) with TRBJ2-5, with 10 bases aligning to TRBD2. J lost 6 bases, V lost 0 bases, and 4 bases had no gene match. The CDR3 spans 15 residues. Germline CDR1 is LGHDT and CDR2 is YNNKEL (reference sequence). Here the CDR3 reads CASSQESGGAKTQYF. The CDR3 nucleotides are TGTGCCAGCAGCCAAGAGAGCGGGGGGGCGAAGACCCAGTACTTC.

The genes are TRBV11-2 and TRBJ2-7, with 7 bases lining up with TRBD1. The CDR3 loop spans 14 amino acids. From germline, CDR1 is SGHAT and CDR2 FQNNGV. J was trimmed by 1 base and V by 5 bases; bases with no gene match: 5. DNA of the CDR3: TGTGCCAGCAGCGCCTACAGGGGTTCCTACGAGCAGTACTTC. Translated, it gives CASSAYRGSYEQYF.

The CDR3 sequence is CASSLSGHTNQPQHF. DNA of the CDR3: TGTGCCAGCAGTTTATCGGGACATACTAATCAGCCCCAGCATTTT. The chain combines TRBV28 with TRBJ1-5; possibly TRBD1 for D (6 bases). V was shortened by 1 base and J by 4 bases, with 11 bases between the two germline ends. The germline CDR1 and CDR2 sequences are MDHEN and SYDVKM. There are 15 residues in the CDR3.

This chain connects TRBV27 to TRBJ1-2; 11 bases are a match to TRBD1. V gave up 5 bases and J gave up 4 bases; unmatched junction bases: 12. CDR1 is MNHEY, CDR2 SMNVEV, per germline (reference sequence). CDR3 size: 17 residues. CDR3 protein: CASSSGQGALIGYGYTF. CDR3 sequence (DNA): TGTGCCAGCAGTAGTGGACAGGGGGCGTTGATCGGCTATGGCTACACCTTC.

This clone showed up just once. This chain uses TRBV4-2 with TRBJ1-3; 8 nucleotides align to TRBD1. V trimming: 0 bases; J trimming: 11 bases; junction bases outside the gene matches: 12. CDR3 length: 16 amino acids. Germline CDR1 and CDR2: LGHNA and YNFKEQ. The CDR3 DNA reads TGTGCCAGCAGCCAAGATAGGACAGGGAGGGGCACAGCCATATATTTT. Protein product: CASSQDRTGRGTAIYF.

The chain couples TRBV27 to TRBJ2-3; a possible D gene is TRBD1 (5 bases). Germline CDR1 MNHEY, CDR2 SMNVEV (reference sequence). The CDR3 loop spans 13 amino acids. The V end was cut by 6 bases, the J end by 9 bases, with 16 bases between. CDR3 sequence (DNA): TGTGCCAGCAGCGTGTCGGTAGGGGCAACGCAGTATTTT. Protein: CASSVSVGATQYF.

The chain couples TRBV5-6 to TRBJ2-4, with a weak D call TRBD1 (5 bases). Trimming left V 2 bases short and J 6 bases short, with 6 bases between. This CDR3 region has 12 residues. Germline V CDR1 and CDR2: SGHDT, YYEEEE. The CDR3 reads CASSFRVNIQYF. CDR3 DNA sequence: TGTGCCAGCAGCTTCAGGGTAAACATTCAGTACTTC. The full variable domain, in which reference TRBV5-6 and TRBJ2-4 provide the parts outside the CDR3, is DAGVTQSPTHLIKTRGQQVTLRCSPKSGHDTVSWYQQALGQGPQFIFQYYEEEERQRGNFPDRFSGHQFPNYSSELNVNALLLGDSALYLCASSFRVNIQYFGAGTRLSVL.

The rearrangement uses TRBV1 and TRBJ2-3; the table's D gene call, TRBD2, was not cross checked with the DNA. TRBV1 is marked as a pseudogene. The CDR3 loop spans 19 amino acids. The CDR3 bases are TGCACCAGCAGCCCCAAATCCCCGACTAGCGGTTTTATCACAGATACGCAGTATTTT. Translation gives CTSSPKSPTSGFITDTQYF.

This clone was seen a handful of times. One end of the junction does not line up with germline, which may come from a read error. The V gene is TRBV18, the J gene TRBJ2-1; D not resolved. The germline V gene encodes CDR1 KGHSH and CDR2 LQKENI. The CDR3 is made up of 13 amino acids. The CDR3 DNA sequence: TGTGCCAGCTCACCACAACGTGACTCAACTGGCGTCTTC. This codes for CASSPQRDSTGVF.

The chain uses TRBV5-1 and TRBJ2-7, with TRBD1 matching 10 bases. CDR1 SGHRS and CDR2 YFSETQ come from the germline V gene. V was clipped by 5 bases and J by 5 bases; unmatched bases: 7. The CDR3 extends over 14 amino acids. The CDR3 reads CASSRGTGEHEQYF. In DNA form, the CDR3 reads TGCGCCAGCAGTCGGGGGACAGGGGAGCACGAGCAGTACTTC.

The CDR3 is CASSSPTGMNTEAFF. CDR3 bases: TGTGCCAGCAGTTCCCCGACAGGGATGAACACTGAAGCTTTCTTT. The V and J genes are TRBV6-5 and TRBJ1-1, with 7 nucleotides matching TRBD1. Germline V gives CDR1 MNHEY, CDR2 SVGAGI. V lost 4 bases to trimming and J lost 0 bases; unmatched junction nucleotides: 5. The CDR3 runs 15 residues.

This clone came up a few times. The genes are TRBV11-2 and TRBJ1-5, with D perhaps TRBD1 (6 bases). V lost 1 base to trimming and J lost 0 bases, with 13 bases between them. The CDR3 runs 17 residues. Germline V gives CDR1 SGHAT, CDR2 FQNNGV. The CDR3 DNA is TGTGCCAGCAGCTTAGCAGCGACAGGCCGTAGCAATCAGCCCCAGCATTTT. This codes for CASSLAATGRSNQPQHF.

This chain joins TRBV11-2 and TRBJ2-7; possibly TRBD1 for D (7 bases). The V gene's germline CDR1 is SGHAT and CDR2 FQNNGV. CDR3 length: 15 amino acids. V shed 5 bases and J shed 1 base, with 15 bases lying between them. CDR3 sequence: CASSKDRRGSYEQYF. The DNA for the CDR3 is TGTGCCAGCAGCAAGGACAGGAGGGGGTCCTACGAGCAGTACTTC. The full variable domain, rest sourced from reference TRBV11-2 and TRBJ2-7, is EAGVAQSPRYKIIEKRQSVAFWCNPISGHATLYWYQQILGQGPKLLIQFQNNGVVDDSQLPKDRFSAERLKGVDSTLKIQPAKLEDSAVYLCASSKDRRGSYEQYFGPGTRLTVT.

The gene calls are TRBV30 and TRBJ1-2; tentative D call: TRBD1 (5 bases). This CDR3 contains 13 residues. Between the trimmed V and J ends, which lost 5 bases and 1 base, there was a span of 11 bases. Per germline, CDR1 GTSNPN and CDR2 SVGIG (reference sequence). The CDR3 region has the DNA TGTGCCTGGCGCCCAAGGGGTAACTATGGCTACACCTTC. Translated: CAWRPRGNYGYTF.